These 23 T cell receptor beta chains were all obtained from the same sample, sequenced in a study of identifying expanded T cells in peripheral blood. The data were produced by immunoSEQ multiplex PCR, yet TCRdb's version contains in-frame clones alone and is incomplete. The sample has 100,000 or so clones, around nine tenths seen once; the top ten hold approximately 6%. Sequencing was done on a sample of blood. The receptors here all came from a person between 18 and 70 years old in good health.

The rearrangement links TRBV5-1 to TRBJ2-3; D perhaps matches TRBD1 (5 bases). Per the germline V gene, CDR1 is SGHRS and CDR2 is YFSETQ. This CDR3 has 14 amino acids. V was cut by 3 bases and J by 3 bases, with 11 bases left in between. This CDR3 is CASSSLPGTDTQYF. CDR3 in DNA: TGCGCCAGCAGCTCCCTGCCAGGGACAGATACGCAGTATTTT.

The chain uses TRBV5-1 and TRBJ2-2, with a tentative D call TRBD2 (5 bases). The V and J ends lost 2 bases and 1 base respectively, with 9 bases between them. The CDR3 extends over 15 amino acids. Looked up from germline, CDR1 is SGHRS and CDR2 is YFSETQ. In nucleotides, the CDR3 is TGCGCCAGCAGCTTACGGGGTCTGAACACCGGGGAGCTGTTTTTT. The encoded protein is CASSLRGLNTGELFF. The full variable domain, its missing parts supplied by reference TRBV5-1 and TRBJ2-2, is KAGVTQTPRYLIKTRGQQVTLSCSPISGHRSVSWYQQTPGQGLQFLFEYFSETQRNKGNFPGRFSGRQFSNSRSEMNVSTLELGDSALYLCASSLRGLNTGELFFGEGSRLTVL.

V is TRBV7-8 and J is TRBJ2-1; no clear D gene. Germline V gene data show CDR1 as SGHVS and CDR2 as FQNEAQ. The CDR3 runs to 16 residues. With 0 bases removed from V and 0 bases from J, the gap between germline ends came to 9 bases. The CDR3 DNA is TGTGCCAGCAGCTTAGCGCCCTGGAGCTCCTACAATGAGCAGTTCTTC. Translated: CASSLAPWSSYNEQFF.

J is TRBJ1-1 and V is TRBV11-1; 7 bases match TRBD1. Germline CDR1 is SGHAT and CDR2 is FQDESV (reference sequence). J lost 3 bases, V lost 5 bases, and 3 bases had no gene match. CDR3 length: 13 amino acids. In DNA, the CDR3 is TGTGCCAGCAGCGGGACAGAGGACACTGAAGCTTTCTTT. Amino acids: CASSGTEDTEAFF.

The V gene is TRBV14, the J gene TRBJ2-1; unclear D gene. CDR1 SGHDN and CDR2 FVKESK come from the germline V gene. Trimming stripped 5 bases from V and 0 bases from J, with 11 bases between. This CDR3 is built from 15 residues. This CDR3 reads CASSWTASSYNEQFF. The CDR3, as DNA: TGTGCCAGCAGCTGGACCGCGAGCTCCTACAATGAGCAGTTCTTC.

The chain employs TRBV10-3 and TRBJ1-1; D gene ambiguous. The V end was cut by 3 bases, the J end by 0 bases, with 5 bases between. This CDR3 is built from 13 residues. The germline CDR1 and CDR2 sequences are ENHRY and SYGVKD. The DNA for the CDR3 is TGTGCCATCAGTGAATCAATGAACACTGAAGCTTTCTTT. This translates into CAISESMNTEAFF.

This chain uses TRBV13 with TRBJ1-4; TRBD1 aligns across 8 bases. V gave up 3 bases and J gave up 4 bases; unmatched junction bases: 7. Germline values: CDR1 PRHDT, CDR2 FYEKMQ (reference sequence). The CDR3 extends over 16 amino acids. This CDR3 is CASSLWITGGNEKLFF. CDR3 DNA sequence: TGTGCCAGCAGCTTGTGGATAACAGGGGGTAATGAAAAACTGTTTTTT.

The chain employs TRBV7-2 and TRBJ2-1; D remains ambiguous. The CDR3 loop spans 13 amino acids. Trimming cost V 1 base and J 4 bases, with 5 bases left between them. Germline V gives CDR1 SGHTA, CDR2 FQGNSA. CDR3 nucleotide sequence: TGTGCCAGCAGCTTAGAACAGTACAATGAGCAGTTCTTC. Translated: CASSLEQYNEQFF.

The chain is built from TRBV18 and TRBJ1-2; possibly TRBD1 for D (5 bases). The CDR3 extends over 14 amino acids. Germline CDR1 is KGHSH and CDR2 is LQKENI. V was clipped by 0 bases and J by 8 bases, with 13 bases between them. The CDR3 spells CASSPPPQVYGYTF. The CDR3 DNA sequence: TGTGCCAGCTCACCACCGCCACAGGTTTACGGCTACACCTTC.

The count of this clone is one. The CDR3 nucleotides read TGTGCCAGCAGCCGTAAACGGGGGGCAGCGGGGCCCACCGGGGAGCTGTTTTTT. Translating it yields CASSRKRGAAGPTGELFF. This chain links TRBV11-3 with TRBJ2-2; D perhaps matches TRBD2 (7 bases). Trimming pared 5 bases from V and 4 bases from J, leaving 23 bases between. From germline, CDR1 is SGHNT and CDR2 YENEEA. This CDR3 is 18 amino acids long.

The V gene is TRBV2, the J gene TRBJ2-1; 9 bases agree with TRBD1. From germline, CDR1 is SNHLY and CDR2 FYNNEI. Losses at the gene ends were 7 bases for V and 7 bases for J; bases not matched to a gene: 11. CDR3 length: 15 amino acids. The CDR3 region has the DNA TGTGCCAGCACGCGAACCCGGGACAGGGTAAATGAGCAGTTCTTC. It is translated as CASTRTRDRVNEQFF.

This chain joins TRBV2 and TRBJ1-2; the D gene is possibly TRBD1 (6 bases). Trimming removed 4 bases at V and 7 bases at J, with 16 bases between. CDR3 length: 14 amino acids. Germline V CDR1 and CDR2: SNHLY, FYNNEI. The CDR3 spells CASSGHRVKGGYTF. In DNA form, the CDR3 reads TGTGCCAGCAGTGGCCACAGGGTTAAGGGTGGCTACACCTTC.

The genes are TRBV6-5 and TRBJ2-3; 7 bases line up with TRBD1. V gave up 3 bases and J gave up 2 bases; unmatched junction bases: 5. Per the germline V gene, CDR1 is MNHEY and CDR2 is SVGAGI. The CDR3 length is 15 residues. Here the CDR3 DNA reads TGTGCCAGCAGTTATACCGACAGGGTCACAGATACGCAGTATTTT. Protein sequence: CASSYTDRVTDTQYF.

The gene calls are TRBV29-1 and TRBJ1-2; TRBD1 might be the D (6 bases). CDR3 length: 11 amino acids. The V gene's germline CDR1 is SQVTM and CDR2 ANQGSEA. V shed 7 bases and J shed 7 bases, with 13 bases lying between them. Here the CDR3 DNA reads TGCAGCGGCGAACAGGGTCTTGGCTACACCTTC. Translating it yields CSGEQGLGYTF.

The chain uses TRBV10-2 and TRBJ2-5; D is perhaps TRBD1 (5 bases). This CDR3 is built from 13 residues. The germline gives CDR1 WSHSY, CDR2 SAAADI. The V gene lost 3 bases and the J gene lost 7 bases, with 12 bases spanning the gap. The CDR3 here is CASSDTAQGTQYF. The CDR3 region has the DNA TGCGCCAGCAGTGATACAGCTCAGGGGACCCAGTACTTC.

The chain uses TRBV5-4 and TRBJ2-3, with a possible D match to TRBD2 (6 bases). This CDR3 has 15 amino acids. Trimming took 1 base from V and 1 from J, leaving 10 bases between them. Germline assignment: CDR1 SGHNT and CDR2 YYREEE (reference sequence). This chain's CDR3 is CASSLIGGGTDTQYF. The CDR3 DNA reads as TGTGCCAGCAGCTTGATAGGCGGGGGCACAGATACGCAGTATTTT.

The V and J genes are TRBV27 and TRBJ1-5; no reliable D call. V lost 5 bases, J lost 6 bases, and 20 bases lay in between. Germline CDR1 is MNHEY and CDR2 is SMNVEV (reference sequence). This CDR3 is built from 16 residues. In DNA, the CDR3 is TGTGCCAGCAGTCGAGTGGGGTCGAGGGTTCTTCAGCCCCAGCATTTT. Residues: CASSRVGSRVLQPQHF.

The chain carries TRBV7-9 and TRBJ1-1; D gene unclear. Looked up from germline, CDR1 is SEHNR and CDR2 is FQNEAQ (reference sequence). V shed 2 bases and J shed 1 base, with 5 bases lying between them. The CDR3 extends over 13 amino acids. CDR3 bases: TGTGCCAGCAGCTTAAGACAGAACACTGAAGCTTTCTTT. This translates into CASSLRQNTEAFF.

This clone has only a few counts. This chain connects TRBV9 to TRBJ1-2; TRBD1 is a possible D gene (6 bases). The germline V and J ends were trimmed by 0 bases and 6 bases, with 15 bases remaining between them. Germline loops: CDR1 SGDLS, CDR2 YYNGEE. This CDR3 comprises 15 residues. The chain's CDR3 is CASSVATDRNHGYTF. The DNA of the CDR3 is TGTGCCAGCAGCGTAGCCACCGACAGGAATCATGGCTACACCTTC.

V usage is TRBV10-3 and J usage is TRBJ2-3; D is unresolved. CDR3 length: 11 residues. The germline CDR1 and CDR2 sequences are ENHRY and SYGVKD. V was clipped by 2 bases and J by 7 bases, with 4 bases between them. The CDR3 DNA reads as TGTGCCATCAGTGAGACTAATACGCAGTATTTT. It codes for CAISETNTQYF.

In this sample, this clone turned up once. The chain has TRBV27 and TRBJ2-7, with D possibly matching TRBD2 (6 bases). The CDR3 length is 16 residues. V lost 2 bases, J lost 4 bases, and 18 bases lay in between. CDR1 is MNHEY, CDR2 SMNVEV, per germline (reference sequence). CDR3 in DNA: TGTGCCAGCAGTTTAAGGGGTGCGGGAATCGGGTACGAGCAGTACTTC. This translates into CASSLRGAGIGYEQYF.

The chain uses TRBV30 and TRBJ2-3; D remains ambiguous. The germline V gene encodes CDR1 GTSNPN and CDR2 SVGIG (reference sequence). V was trimmed by 0 bases and J by 0 bases, leaving 4 bases between them. The CDR3 contains 13 residues. The CDR3 nucleotides read TGTGCCTGGAGTGTACCAAGCACAGATACGCAGTATTTT. The encoded protein is CAWSVPSTDTQYF. Full variable domain (missing parts from reference TRBV30 and TRBJ2-3): SQTIHQWPATLVQPVGSPLSLECTVEGTSNPNLYWYRQAAGRGLQLLFYSVGIGQISSEVPQNLSASRPQDRQFILSSKKLLLSDSGFYLCAWSVPSTDTQYFGPGTRLTVL.

The V gene is TRBV10-2, the J gene TRBJ1-1; D remains ambiguous. Per germline, CDR1 WSHSY and CDR2 SAAADI. V was clipped by 3 bases and J by 8 bases, with 4 bases between them. The CDR3 extends over 10 amino acids. CDR3 sequence (DNA): TGCGCCAGCAGTGAAACCGAAGCTTTCTTT. It yields the protein CASSETEAFF.